This passage covers 20 T cell receptor beta chains from one sample sequenced in a study of blood T cell repertoires in COVID-19 (dated by TCRdb to the early 2020s). The receptor library was made with the immunoSEQ multiplex PCR assay. TCRdb provides this immuneACCESS table in a form limited to in-frame rearrangements. Some clones are lacking; in checked studies, under half of them reflect an unresolved V gene, and why the rest are absent is not known. The sample profile shows some 160,000 clones; roughly nine tenths of them were found once. Jointly, the top ten make up under 4.5% of the sample. Sequencing was done on a sample of peripheral blood. Receptors originate from a woman in her seventies with acute or convalescent COVID-19.

The chain carries TRBV9 and TRBJ1-2; D ambiguous. The V gene's germline CDR1 is SGDLS and CDR2 YYNGEE. This CDR3 is 23 amino acids long. V was clipped by 0 bases and J by 3 bases, with 36 bases between them. CDR3 sequence (DNA): TGTGCCAGCAGCGTAGTAGCCCGCGAGGCCGCCGTCATTAGTGGAGGTTTGGACTATGGCTACACCTTC. Its translation: CASSVVAREAAVISGGLDYGYTF. Full variable domain (missing parts from reference TRBV9 and TRBJ1-2): DSGVTQTPKHLITATGQRVTLRCSPRSGDLSVYWYQQSLDQGLQFLIQYYNGEERAKGNILERFSAQQFPDLHSELNLSSLELGDSALYFCASSVVAREAAVISGGLDYGYTFGSGTRLTVV.

The chain combines TRBV9 with TRBJ2-3, with a tentative D call TRBD2 (6 bases). Germline V CDR1 and CDR2: SGDLS, YYNGEE. CDR3 length: 15 amino acids. V dropped 4 bases and J dropped 3 bases, with 15 bases sitting between them. Here the CDR3 DNA reads TGTGCCAGCAGCCCATCTGGGGGAGGTACAGATACGCAGTATTTT. As protein: CASSPSGGGTDTQYF.

V is TRBV24-1 and J is TRBJ2-6; TRBD2 matches 10 bases. CDR1 and CDR2 (germline): KGHDR, SFDVKD. CDR3 length equals 19 residues. After removal of 5 bases from V and 0 bases from J, the junction contained 9 bases not matched to a gene. CDR3 residues: CATSALGSGRDSGANVLTF. CDR3 DNA sequence: TGTGCCACCAGTGCTCTAGGGAGCGGGAGGGACTCTGGGGCCAACGTCCTGACTTTC.

V is TRBV28 and J is TRBJ1-5, with a tentative D call TRBD1 (6 bases). CDR1 and CDR2 (germline): MDHEN, SYDVKM. V was shortened by 3 bases and J by 0 bases, with 9 bases between the two germline ends. The CDR3 contains 15 residues. The CDR3 DNA follows: TGTGCCAGCAGTTTCCCCAGGGGTAGCAATCAGCCCCAGCATTTT. This codes for CASSFPRGSNQPQHF.

The chain couples TRBV20-1 to TRBJ2-7, with 8 nucleotides matching TRBD1. From germline, CDR1 is DFQATT and CDR2 SNEGSKA (reference sequence). The CDR3 consists of 14 residues. After removal of 3 bases from V and 1 base from J, the junction contained 5 bases not matched to a gene. This CDR3 is CSASQGARSYEQYF. CDR3 DNA: TGCAGTGCTAGTCAGGGGGCGAGGTCCTACGAGCAGTACTTC.

The chain couples TRBV3-1 (or the pseudogene TRBV3-2) to TRBJ1-2, with 9 bases aligning to TRBD1. Trimming removed 4 bases from V and 8 bases from J; junction bases left unmatched: 14. Germline V gives CDR1 LGHDT, CDR2 YNNKEL (reference sequence). The CDR3 covers 16 residues. DNA of the CDR3: TGTGCCAGCAGCCCGGGACAGGGCCCCACGCGGCTGGGCTACACCTTC. This sequence encodes CASSPGQGPTRLGYTF.

The chain joins TRBV7-9 to TRBJ1-4; 7 bases are a match to TRBD1. The CDR3 spans 14 residues. CDR1 and CDR2 (germline): SEHNR, FQNEAQ (reference sequence). Trimming cost V 6 bases and J 3 bases; bases outside gene matches: 4. The CDR3, as DNA: TGTGCCAGCAGACAGGGGATTGCTAATGAAAAACTGTTTTTT. As protein: CASRQGIANEKLFF. Together with reference TRBV7-9 and TRBJ1-4, the CDR3 gives the full variable domain: DTGVSQNPRHKITKRGQNVTFRCDPISEHNRLYWYRQTLGQGPEFLTYFQNEAQLEKSRLLSDRFSAERPKGSFSTLEIQRTEQGDSAMYLCASRQGIANEKLFFGSGTQLSVL.

The chain recombines TRBV24-1 with TRBJ2-1, with 7 bases identical to TRBD1. In germline, CDR1 is KGHDR, CDR2 SFDVKD. This CDR3 comprises 16 residues. V gave up 3 bases and J gave up 5 bases; unmatched junction bases: 9. The CDR3 nucleotides are TGTGCCACCAGTGATCGGGGACAGACCAAACACAATGAGCAGTTCTTC. Translating gives CATSDRGQTKHNEQFF.

This chain uses TRBV3-1 (or the pseudogene TRBV3-2) with TRBJ2-7; no definite D call. Germline CDR1 and CDR2: LGHDT and YNNKEL (reference sequence). V was trimmed by 1 base and J by 2 bases, leaving 12 bases between them. This CDR3 comprises 15 residues. The CDR3 region has the DNA TGTGCCAGCAGCCAAGTGCTTAGAGCAACCTACGAGCAGTACTTC. Its protein is CASSQVLRATYEQYF.

This clone showed up just once. The rearrangement joins TRBV5-6 to TRBJ2-1; no clear D. The CDR3 is made up of 12 amino acids. The germline CDR1 and CDR2 sequences are SGHDT and YYEEEE. V dropped 0 bases and J dropped 7 bases, with 5 bases sitting between them. Here the CDR3 reads CASSLAANEQFF. In DNA form, the CDR3 reads TGTGCCAGCAGCTTGGCCGCGAATGAGCAGTTCTTC.

The chain employs TRBV4-2 and TRBJ1-1; D is ambiguous. This CDR3 comprises 18 residues. Trimming stripped 0 bases from V and 4 bases from J, with 21 bases between. The germline gives CDR1 LGHNA, CDR2 YNFKEQ. CDR3 in DNA: TGTGCCAGCAGCCAAGATGTCGATAGGTTTGATGCGGTCACTGAAGCTTTCTTT. Its translation is CASSQDVDRFDAVTEAFF.

This chain connects TRBV27 to TRBJ1-5, with D perhaps TRBD1 (6 bases). This CDR3 has 14 residues. The V and J ends lost 7 bases and 1 base respectively, with 11 bases between them. Germline values: CDR1 MNHEY, CDR2 SMNVEV (reference sequence). Written as DNA, the CDR3 is TGTGCCAGCAAAGGGGGGGGAAGCAATCAGCCCCAGCATTTT. It codes for CASKGGGSNQPQHF.

This clone appeared once. The chain joins TRBV11-1 to TRBJ2-5, with D maybe TRBD1 (6 bases). The V gene's germline CDR1 is SGHAT and CDR2 FQDESV (reference sequence). CDR3 length: 16 amino acids. V lost 7 bases and J 1 base, leaving 19 bases between the germline ends. The CDR3, as DNA: TGTGCCAGCACCGAAACAAGGGACAAACCCCAAGAGACCCAGTACTTC. The encoded protein is CASTETRDKPQETQYF.

The V and J genes are TRBV19 and TRBJ1-2; TRBD1 might be the D (5 bases). Germline CDR1 is LNHDA and CDR2 is SQIVND (reference sequence). V was cut by 5 bases and J by 7 bases, with 11 bases left in between. The CDR3 contains 12 residues. The CDR3 sequence is CASSLLRGGYTF. The DNA for the CDR3 is TGTGCCAGTAGTCTCTTAAGGGGTGGCTACACCTTC. Full variable domain (outside the CDR3, taken from reference TRBV19 and TRBJ1-2): DGGITQSPKYLFRKEGQNVTLSCEQNLNHDAMYWYRQDPGQGLRLIYYSQIVNDFQKGDIAEGYSVSREKKESFPLTVTSAQKNPTAFYLCASSLLRGGYTFGSGTRLTVV.

The CDR3 protein is CASSLGRVNEKLFF. CDR3 DNA: TGTGCCAGCAGCTTAGGTCGGGTAAATGAAAAACTGTTTTTT. The chain carries TRBV11-2 and TRBJ1-4; D unclear. The CDR3 extends over 14 amino acids. The ends were cut back, 1 base at V and 5 bases at J, with 8 bases in the middle. Germline V gene sequence: CDR1 SGHAT, CDR2 FQNNGV. The variable domain in full, completed from reference TRBV11-2 and TRBJ1-4, reads EAGVAQSPRYKIIEKRQSVAFWCNPISGHATLYWYQQILGQGPKLLIQFQNNGVVDDSQLPKDRFSAERLKGVDSTLKIQPAKLEDSAVYLCASSLGRVNEKLFFGSGTQLSVL.

V gene TRBV20-1 combines with J gene TRBJ1-3; no firm D call. Trimming cost V 5 bases and J 4 bases, with 9 bases left between them. Germline assignment: CDR1 DFQATT and CDR2 SNEGSKA (reference sequence). This CDR3 comprises 12 residues. Here the CDR3 reads CSARGPGNTIYF. CDR3 nucleotides: TGCAGTGCTCGTGGGCCCGGAAACACCATATATTTT.

The J gene is TRBJ2-3, the V gene TRBV7-9, with 12 bases identical to TRBD2. The V gene end was trimmed by 5 bases and the J gene end by 2 bases; junction bases not matched to a gene: 5. Germline CDR1 reads SEHNR; CDR2 reads FQNEAQ (reference sequence). The CDR3 extends over 16 amino acids. The CDR3 DNA follows: TGTGCCAGCAGCATCGGACTAGCGGGGCACACAGATACGCAGTATTTT. This translates into CASSIGLAGHTDTQYF.

This clone was seen a few times. The chain has TRBV27 and TRBJ1-5; no clear D. Trimming left V 8 bases short and J 5 bases short, with 7 bases between. The CDR3 is made up of 11 amino acids. CDR1 MNHEY and CDR2 SMNVEV come from the germline V gene (reference sequence). CDR3 in amino acids: CASLLDQPQHF. CDR3 sequence (DNA): TGTGCCAGCTTGCTAGATCAGCCCCAGCATTTT.

This chain links TRBV3-1 (or the pseudogene TRBV3-2) with TRBJ2-3; 8 bases match TRBD2. Germline V gene data show CDR1 as LGHDT and CDR2 as YNNKEL (reference sequence). This CDR3 spans 13 amino acids. After removal of 5 bases from V and 7 bases from J, the junction contained 5 bases not matched to a gene. The CDR3 sequence is CASSSDSGNTQYF. The CDR3, as DNA: TGTGCCAGCAGCTCCGATAGCGGGAATACGCAGTATTTT.

The genes are TRBV20-1 and TRBJ1-4; D not resolved. From germline, CDR1 is DFQATT and CDR2 SNEGSKA (reference sequence). The CDR3 is 11 residues long. Here the CDR3 reads CSVEKNEKLFF. The CDR3 coding sequence is TGCAGCGTGGAGAAGAATGAAAAACTGTTTTTT.